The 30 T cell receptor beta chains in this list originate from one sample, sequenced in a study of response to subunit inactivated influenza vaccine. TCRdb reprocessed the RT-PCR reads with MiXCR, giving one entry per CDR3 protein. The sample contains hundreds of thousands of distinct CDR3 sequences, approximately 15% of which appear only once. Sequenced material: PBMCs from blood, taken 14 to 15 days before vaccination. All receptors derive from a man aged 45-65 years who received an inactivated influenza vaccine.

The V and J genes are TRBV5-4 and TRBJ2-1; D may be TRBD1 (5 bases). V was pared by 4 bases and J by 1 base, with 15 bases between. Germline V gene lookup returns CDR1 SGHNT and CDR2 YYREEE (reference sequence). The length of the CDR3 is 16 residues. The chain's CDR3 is CASSPRQFRSYNEQFF. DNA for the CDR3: TGTGCCAGCAGCCCGAGACAGTTCCGGTCCTACAATGAGCAGTTCTTC. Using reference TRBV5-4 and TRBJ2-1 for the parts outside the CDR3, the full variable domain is ETGVTQSPTHLIKTRGQQVTLRCSSQSGHNTVSWYQQALGQGPQFIFQYYREEENGRGNFPPRFSGLQFPNYSSELNVNALELDDSALYLCASSPRQFRSYNEQFFGPGTRLTVL.

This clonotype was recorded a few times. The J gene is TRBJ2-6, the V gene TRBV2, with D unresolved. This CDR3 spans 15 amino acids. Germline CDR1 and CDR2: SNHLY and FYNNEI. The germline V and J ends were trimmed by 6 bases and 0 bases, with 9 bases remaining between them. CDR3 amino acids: CASRVESSGANVLTF. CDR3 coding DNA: TGTGCCAGCAGAGTAGAAAGCTCTGGGGCCAACGTCCTGACTTTC.

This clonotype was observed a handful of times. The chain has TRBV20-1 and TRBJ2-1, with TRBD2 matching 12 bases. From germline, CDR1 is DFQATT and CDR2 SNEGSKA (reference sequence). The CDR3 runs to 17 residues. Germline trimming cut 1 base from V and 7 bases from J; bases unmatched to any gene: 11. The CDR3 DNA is TGCAGTGCTAGAGGGTTACTAGCGGGAGGAATGAGGAATGAGCAGTTCTTC. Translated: CSARGLLAGGMRNEQFF.

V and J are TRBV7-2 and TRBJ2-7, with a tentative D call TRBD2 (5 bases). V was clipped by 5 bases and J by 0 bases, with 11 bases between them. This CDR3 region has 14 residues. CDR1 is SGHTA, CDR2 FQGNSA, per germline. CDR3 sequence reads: CASSLDGLSYEQYF. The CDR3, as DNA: TGTGCCAGCAGCCTAGACGGACTCTCCTACGAGCAGTACTTC. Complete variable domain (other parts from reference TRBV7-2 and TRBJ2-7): GAGVSQSPSNKVTEKGKDVELRCDPISGHTALYWYRQSLGQGLEFLIYFQGNSAPDKSGLPSDRFSAERTGGSVSTLTIQRTQQEDSAVYLCASSLDGLSYEQYFGPGTRLTVT.

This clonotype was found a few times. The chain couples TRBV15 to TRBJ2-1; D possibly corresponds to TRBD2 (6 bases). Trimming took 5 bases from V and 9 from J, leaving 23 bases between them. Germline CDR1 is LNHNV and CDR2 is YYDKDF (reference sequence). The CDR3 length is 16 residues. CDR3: CATSLSLGEALREQFF. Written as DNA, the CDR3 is TGTGCCACCAGCCTATCCCTGGGGGAGGCCCTCCGTGAGCAGTTCTTC.

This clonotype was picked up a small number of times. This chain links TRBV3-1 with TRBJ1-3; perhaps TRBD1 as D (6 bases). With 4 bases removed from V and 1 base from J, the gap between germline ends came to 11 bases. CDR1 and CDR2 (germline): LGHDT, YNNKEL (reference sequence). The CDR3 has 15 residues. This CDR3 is CASSPEGGSGNTIYF. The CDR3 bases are TGTGCCAGCAGCCCCGAAGGGGGGTCTGGAAACACCATATATTTT.

The CDR3 DNA sequence: TGTGCCAGCAGCGACGTGACTGGTACGCAGTATTTT. Encoded protein: CASSDVTGTQYF. The chain carries TRBV7-9 and TRBJ2-3; D is unclear. The CDR3 is 12 residues long. Trimming took off 5 bases at V and 8 bases at J, with 11 bases between the two ends. Germline V lookup: CDR1 SEHNR, CDR2 FQNEAQ (reference sequence).

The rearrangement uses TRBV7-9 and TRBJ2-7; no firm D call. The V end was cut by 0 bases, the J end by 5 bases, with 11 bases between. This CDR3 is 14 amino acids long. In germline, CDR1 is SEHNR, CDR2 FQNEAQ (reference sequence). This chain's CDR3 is CASSLAVLGHEQYF. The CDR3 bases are TGTGCCAGCAGCTTAGCTGTCTTGGGCCACGAGCAGTACTTC.

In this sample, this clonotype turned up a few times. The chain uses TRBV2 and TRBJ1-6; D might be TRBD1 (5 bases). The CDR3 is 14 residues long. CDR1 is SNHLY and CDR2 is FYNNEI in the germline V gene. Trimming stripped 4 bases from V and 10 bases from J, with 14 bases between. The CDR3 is CASSGRGVSSPLHF. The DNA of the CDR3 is TGTGCCAGCAGTGGGAGAGGGGTTAGCTCACCCCTCCACTTT.

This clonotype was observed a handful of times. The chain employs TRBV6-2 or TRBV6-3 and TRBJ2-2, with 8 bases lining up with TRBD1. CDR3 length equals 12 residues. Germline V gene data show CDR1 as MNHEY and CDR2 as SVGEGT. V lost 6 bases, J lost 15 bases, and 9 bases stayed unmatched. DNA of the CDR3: TGTGCCAGCAGCTGGACAGGGAGAGGGTTGTTTTTT. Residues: CASSWTGRGLFF.

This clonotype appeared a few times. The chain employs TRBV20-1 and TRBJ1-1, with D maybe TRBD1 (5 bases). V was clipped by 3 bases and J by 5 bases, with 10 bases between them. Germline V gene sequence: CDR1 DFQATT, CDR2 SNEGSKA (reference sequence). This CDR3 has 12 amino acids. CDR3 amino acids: CSARSGRTEAFF. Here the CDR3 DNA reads TGCAGTGCTAGGTCAGGGAGAACTGAAGCTTTCTTT.

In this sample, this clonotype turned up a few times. The CDR3 region is CAISTGGLDTQYF. The CDR3 DNA reads TGTGCCATCAGTACAGGGGGCCTAGATACGCAGTATTTT. V usage is TRBV10-3 and J usage is TRBJ2-3, with 9 bases matching TRBD1. V was clipped by 5 bases and J by 5 bases; unmatched bases: 2. This CDR3 region has 13 residues. Germline assignment: CDR1 ENHRY and CDR2 SYGVKD.

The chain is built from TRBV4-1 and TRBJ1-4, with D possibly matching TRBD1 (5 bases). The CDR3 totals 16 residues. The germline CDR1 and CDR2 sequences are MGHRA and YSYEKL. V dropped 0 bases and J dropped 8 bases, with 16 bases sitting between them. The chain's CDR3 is CASSQDGTITGEKLFF. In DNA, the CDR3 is TGCGCCAGCAGCCAAGATGGGACGATAACGGGAGAAAAACTGTTTTTT.

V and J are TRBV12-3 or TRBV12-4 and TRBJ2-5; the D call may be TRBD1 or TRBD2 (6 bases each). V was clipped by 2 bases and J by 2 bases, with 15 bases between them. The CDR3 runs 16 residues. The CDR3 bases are TGTGCCAGCAGTTTATCGTTGGGGGGCAGGCAAGAGACCCAGTACTTC. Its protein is CASSLSLGGRQETQYF.

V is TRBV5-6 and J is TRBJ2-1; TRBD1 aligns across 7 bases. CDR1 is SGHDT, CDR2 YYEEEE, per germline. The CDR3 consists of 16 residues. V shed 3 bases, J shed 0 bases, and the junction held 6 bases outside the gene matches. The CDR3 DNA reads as TGTGCCAGCAGCTGGGCCGGGGACAGCTCCTACAATGAGCAGTTCTTC. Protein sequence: CASSWAGDSSYNEQFF.

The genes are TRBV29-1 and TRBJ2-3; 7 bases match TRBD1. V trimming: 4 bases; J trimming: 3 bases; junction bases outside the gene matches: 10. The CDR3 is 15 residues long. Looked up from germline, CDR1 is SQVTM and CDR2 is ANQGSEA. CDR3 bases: TGCAGCGTTGGCAAGACAGGGCAGAGAACAGATACGCAGTATTTT. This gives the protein CSVGKTGQRTDTQYF.

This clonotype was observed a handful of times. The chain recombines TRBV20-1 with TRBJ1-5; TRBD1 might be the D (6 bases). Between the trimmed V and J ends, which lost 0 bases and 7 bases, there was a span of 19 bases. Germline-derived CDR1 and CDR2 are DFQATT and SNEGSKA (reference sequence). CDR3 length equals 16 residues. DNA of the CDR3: TGCAGTGCTAGAGACCCCAAGGGGACATACGGCCAGCCCCAGCATTTT. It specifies CSARDPKGTYGQPQHF.

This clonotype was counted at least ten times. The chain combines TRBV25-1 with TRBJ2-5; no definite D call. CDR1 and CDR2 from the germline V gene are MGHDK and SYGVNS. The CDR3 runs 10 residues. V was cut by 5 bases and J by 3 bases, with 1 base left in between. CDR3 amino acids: CASSKETQYF. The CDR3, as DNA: TGTGCCAGCAGTAAAGAGACCCAGTACTTC.

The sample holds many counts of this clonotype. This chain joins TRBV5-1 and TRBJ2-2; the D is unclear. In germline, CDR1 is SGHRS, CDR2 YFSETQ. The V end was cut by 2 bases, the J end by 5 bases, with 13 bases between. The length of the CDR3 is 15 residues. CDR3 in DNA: TGCGCCAGCAGCTTTGAGAACCGGCGGACCGGGGAGCTGTTTTTT. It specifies CASSFENRRTGELFF.

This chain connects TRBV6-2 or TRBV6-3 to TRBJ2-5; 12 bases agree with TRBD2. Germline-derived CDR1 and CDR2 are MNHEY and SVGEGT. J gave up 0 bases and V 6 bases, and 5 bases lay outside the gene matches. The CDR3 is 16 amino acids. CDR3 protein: CASRSGTSGYQETQYF. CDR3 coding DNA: TGTGCCAGCAGATCAGGGACTAGCGGGTACCAAGAGACCCAGTACTTC.

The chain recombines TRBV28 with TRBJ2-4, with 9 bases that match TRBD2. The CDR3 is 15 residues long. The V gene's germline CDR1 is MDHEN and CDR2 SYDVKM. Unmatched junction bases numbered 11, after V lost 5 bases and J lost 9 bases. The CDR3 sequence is CASSLIAGAQGIQYF. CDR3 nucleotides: TGTGCCAGCAGTCTAATAGCGGGAGCCCAGGGCATTCAGTACTTC.

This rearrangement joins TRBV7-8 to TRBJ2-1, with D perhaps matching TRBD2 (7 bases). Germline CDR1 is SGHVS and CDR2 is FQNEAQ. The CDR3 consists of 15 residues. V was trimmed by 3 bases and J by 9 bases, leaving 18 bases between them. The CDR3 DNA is TGTGCCAGCAGCTTTTTCGGGGGGCAGGGCGGTGAGCAGTTCTTC. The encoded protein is CASSFFGGQGGEQFF.

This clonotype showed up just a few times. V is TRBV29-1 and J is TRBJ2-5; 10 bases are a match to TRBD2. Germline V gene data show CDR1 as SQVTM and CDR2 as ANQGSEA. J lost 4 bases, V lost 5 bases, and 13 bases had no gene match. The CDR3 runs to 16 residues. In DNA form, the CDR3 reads TGCAGCGTTTCGCTAGCGGGAGATAGGACGGGAGAGACCCAGTACTTC. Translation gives CSVSLAGDRTGETQYF.

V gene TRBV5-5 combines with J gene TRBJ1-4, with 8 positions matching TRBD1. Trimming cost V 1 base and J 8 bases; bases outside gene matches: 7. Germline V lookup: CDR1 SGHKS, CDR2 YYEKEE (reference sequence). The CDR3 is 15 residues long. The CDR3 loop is CASSLFGTGGEKLFF. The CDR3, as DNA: TGTGCCAGCAGCTTGTTTGGGACAGGAGGCGAAAAACTGTTTTTT.

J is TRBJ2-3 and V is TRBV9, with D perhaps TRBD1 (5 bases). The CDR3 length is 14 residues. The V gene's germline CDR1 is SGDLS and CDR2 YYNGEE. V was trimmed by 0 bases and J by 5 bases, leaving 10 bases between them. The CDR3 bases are TGTGCCAGCAGCGTAGAACAGGCATTAGATACGCAGTATTTT. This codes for CASSVEQALDTQYF.

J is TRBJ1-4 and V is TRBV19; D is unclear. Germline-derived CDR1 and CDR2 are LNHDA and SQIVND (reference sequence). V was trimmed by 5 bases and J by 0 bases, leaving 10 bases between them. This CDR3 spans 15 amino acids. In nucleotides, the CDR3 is TGTGCCAGTAGTTACACAGCTGCAACTAATGAAAAACTGTTTTTT. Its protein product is CASSYTAATNEKLFF.

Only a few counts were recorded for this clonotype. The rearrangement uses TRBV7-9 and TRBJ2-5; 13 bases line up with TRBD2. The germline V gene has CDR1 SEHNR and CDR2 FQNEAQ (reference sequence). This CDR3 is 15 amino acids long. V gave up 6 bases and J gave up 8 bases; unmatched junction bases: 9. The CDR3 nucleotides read TGTGCCAGCAGTCGGACTAGCGGGAGACTACGTACCCAGTACTTC. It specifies CASSRTSGRLRTQYF.

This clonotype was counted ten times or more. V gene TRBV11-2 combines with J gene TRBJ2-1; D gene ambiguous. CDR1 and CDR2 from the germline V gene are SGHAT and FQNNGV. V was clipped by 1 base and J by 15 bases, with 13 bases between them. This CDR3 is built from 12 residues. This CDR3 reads CASSLALKGLFF. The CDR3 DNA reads TGTGCCAGCAGCTTAGCTCTCAAGGGATTGTTCTTC.

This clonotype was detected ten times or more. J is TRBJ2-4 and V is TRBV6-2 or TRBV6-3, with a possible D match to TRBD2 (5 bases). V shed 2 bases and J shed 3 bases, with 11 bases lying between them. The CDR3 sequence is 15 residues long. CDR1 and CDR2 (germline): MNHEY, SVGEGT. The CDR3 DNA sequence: TGTGCCAGCAGTTACGTCGGAGGCGGCAAAAACATTCAGTACTTC. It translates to CASSYVGGGKNIQYF.

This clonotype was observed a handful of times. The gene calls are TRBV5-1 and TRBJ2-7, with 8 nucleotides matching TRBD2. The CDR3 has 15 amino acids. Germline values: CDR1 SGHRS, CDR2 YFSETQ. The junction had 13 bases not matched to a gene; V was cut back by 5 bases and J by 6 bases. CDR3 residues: CASREAGGFTSEQYF. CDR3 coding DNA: TGCGCCAGCAGGGAGGCGGGGGGTTTCACCTCCGAGCAGTACTTC.